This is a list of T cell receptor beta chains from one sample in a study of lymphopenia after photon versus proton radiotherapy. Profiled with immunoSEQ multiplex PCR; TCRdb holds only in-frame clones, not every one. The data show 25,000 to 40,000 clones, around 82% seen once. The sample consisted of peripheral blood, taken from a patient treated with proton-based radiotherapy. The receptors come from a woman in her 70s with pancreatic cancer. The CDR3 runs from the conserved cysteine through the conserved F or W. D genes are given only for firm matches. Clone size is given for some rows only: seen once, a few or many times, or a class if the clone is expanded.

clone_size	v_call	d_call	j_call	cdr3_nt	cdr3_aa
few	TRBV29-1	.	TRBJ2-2	TGCAGCGTTATATTAGGGACCGGGGAGCTGTTTTTT	CSVILGTGELFF
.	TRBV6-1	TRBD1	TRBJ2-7	TGTGCCAGCAGTCAAGCAGGGGGCCGTGGCTCCTACGAGCAGTACTTC	CASSQAGGRGSYEQYF
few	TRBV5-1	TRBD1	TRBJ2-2	TGCGCCAGCAGCTTGGGCCCAGGGGGCACCGGGGAGCTGTTTTTT	CASSLGPGGTGELFF
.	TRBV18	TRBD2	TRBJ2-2	TGTGCCAGCTCAAAGAAGCGGGAGTCGAACACCGGGGAGCTGTTTTTT	CASSKKRESNTGELFF
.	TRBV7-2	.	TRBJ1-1	TGTGCCAGCAGCTTAGATCCGGGCTACACTGAAGCTTTCTTT	CASSLDPGYTEAFF
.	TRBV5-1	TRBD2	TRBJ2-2	TGCGCCAGCTCCTCGGGACTAGCGAAAAACACCGGGGAGCTGTTTTTT	CASSSGLAKNTGELFF
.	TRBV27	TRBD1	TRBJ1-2	TGTGCCAGCGGGATAGGGGACAGGGCTTATGGCTACACCTTC	CASGIGDRAYGYTF
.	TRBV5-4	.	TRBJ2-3	TGTGCCAGCAGCTTGGGATTAGCACGAGCAGATACGCAGTATTTT	CASSLGLARADTQYF
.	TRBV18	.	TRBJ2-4	TGTGCCAGCTCACCAAGGGACGCTTGGGTAGCCAAAAACATTCAGTACTTC	CASSPRDAWVAKNIQYF
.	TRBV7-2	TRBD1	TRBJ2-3	TGTGCCAGCAGCGCCTATGGGACAGGGGTAGATACGCAGTATTTT	CASSAYGTGVDTQYF
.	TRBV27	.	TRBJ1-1	TGTGCCAGCAGTTCAATGGTGGGGGCTGAAGCTTTCTTT	CASSSMVGAEAFF
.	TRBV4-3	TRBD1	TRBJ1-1	TGCGCCAGCAGCCATCTCCATACAGGGGGCGCGGGGGCTTTCTTT	CASSHLHTGGAGAFF
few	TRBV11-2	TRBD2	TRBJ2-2	TGTGCCAGCAGCCTAGTCGCGGGAGGGAACACCGGGGAGCTGTTTTTT	CASSLVAGGNTGELFF
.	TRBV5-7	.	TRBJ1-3	TGTGCCAGCAGCTTCGGCTTAGGGATAGGACCTGGAAACACCATATATTTT	CASSFGLGIGPGNTIYF
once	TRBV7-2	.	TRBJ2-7	TGTGCCAGCAGCTTTGGGTTGGGGTTCTACGAGCAGTACTTC	CASSFGLGFYEQYF